This paragraph reports one T cell receptor beta chain. Its target is unknown. The data are from a study of OX40 agonist ivuxolimab in advanced cancers. Profiling relied on immunoSEQ multiplex PCR, and the TCRdb table lists in-frame clones only, not all of them. The sample yields about 46,000 clones, 82% seen once. General study points: Compared with others, partial responders at 0.1-3.0 mg/kg displayed clonal expansion among the lowest.

The sequences come from CD4+ or CD8+ T cells sorted from blood, collected in a trial of the OX40 agonist ivuxolimab. This TCR was sampled from an adult with an advanced solid tumor such as melanoma, head and neck, liver or kidney cancer.

The CDR3 loop reads CASSLAGYSMLTKNIQYF. DNA of the CDR3: TGCGCCAGCAGCTTGGCCGGCTACAGTATGTTGACCAAAAACATTCAGTACTTC. The chain employs TRBV5-1 and TRBJ2-4, with unresolved D. Trimming cost V 0 bases and J 2 bases, with 18 bases left between them. There are 18 residues in the CDR3. Per germline, CDR1 SGHRS and CDR2 YFSETQ.